This T cell receptor (beta chain) was found in a study of blood T cells in healthy people across ages. The study's findings and limits: It was held that the diversity estimates obtained from one million T cells were underestimates.

With a J-beta primer mix and a sample-barcoded 5' primer, a second PCR ran about 7 to 12 cycles. A template-switch adaptor that had 12 random nucleotides put a tag on each cDNA molecule. From the 5' RACE reads, TCRdb called clonotypes with MiXCR, one entry per CDR3 protein. The sample yields fewer than 800,000 distinct CDR3 sequences, roughly 50% seen once. In its sample, this clonotype was seen a few times. Antigen unknown. The CDR3 totals 14 residues. Germline V gene data show CDR1 as DFQATT and CDR2 as SNEGSKA (reference sequence). Trimming pared 6 bases from V and 0 bases from J, leaving 14 bases between.

This sequence originates from a woman aged 55-75 years in good health. Source material: blood. The V and J genes are TRBV20-1 and TRBJ1-1; D gene ambiguous. CDR3 amino acids: CSASSPTVNTEAFF. In DNA form, the CDR3 reads TGCAGTGCCTCAAGTCCCACAGTGAACACTGAAGCTTTCTTT.